This T cell receptor (beta chain) comes out of a study of blood T cell repertoires in COVID-19. This clone was found once. TCRdb's table, derived via immunoSEQ multiplex PCR, lists solely in-frame clones and lacks some. The table records under 130,000 clones, roughly 80% of them present only once. Germline CDR1 SEHNR, CDR2 FQNEAQ (reference sequence). V lost 1 base, J lost 6 bases, and 1 base stayed unmatched. This CDR3 contains 13 residues. The V gene is TRBV7-9, the J gene TRBJ1-2; 8 nucleotides align to TRBD1. The sequence was collected from a woman between 70 and 85 years old with acute or convalescent COVID-19. Sequencing used peripheral blood. This CDR3 reads CASSLDRGNGYTF. The CDR3 coding sequence is TGTGCCAGCAGCTTAGACAGGGGGAATGGCTACACCTTC.